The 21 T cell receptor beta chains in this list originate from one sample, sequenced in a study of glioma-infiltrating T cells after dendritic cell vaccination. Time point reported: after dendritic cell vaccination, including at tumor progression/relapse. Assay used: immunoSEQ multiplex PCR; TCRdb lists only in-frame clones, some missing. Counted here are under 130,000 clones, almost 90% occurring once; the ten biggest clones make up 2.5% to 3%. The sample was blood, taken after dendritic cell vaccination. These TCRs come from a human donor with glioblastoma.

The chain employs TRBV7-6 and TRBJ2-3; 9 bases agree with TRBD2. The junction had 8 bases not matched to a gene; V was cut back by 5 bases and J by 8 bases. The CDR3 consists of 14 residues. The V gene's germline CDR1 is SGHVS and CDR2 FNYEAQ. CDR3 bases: TGTGCCAGCAGCCTTGGGACTAGCATCCCTACGCAGTATTTT. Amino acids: CASSLGTSIPTQYF.

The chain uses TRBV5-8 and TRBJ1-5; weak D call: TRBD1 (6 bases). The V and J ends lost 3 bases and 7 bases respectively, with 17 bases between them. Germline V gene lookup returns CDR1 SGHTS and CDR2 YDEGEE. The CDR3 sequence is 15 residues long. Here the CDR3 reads CASSSETGNYQPQHF. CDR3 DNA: TGTGCCAGCAGCTCGGAAACAGGGAACTACCAGCCCCAGCATTTT.

CDR3: CASMDSSTQDTQYF. The CDR3 DNA sequence: TGTGCCAGTATGGACAGTTCAACGCAGGATACGCAGTATTTT. The J gene is TRBJ2-3, the V gene TRBV19, with a tentative D call TRBD1 (6 bases). The germline V and J ends were trimmed by 7 bases and 6 bases, with 17 bases remaining between them. In germline, CDR1 is LNHDA, CDR2 SQIVND (reference sequence). The CDR3 contains 14 residues.

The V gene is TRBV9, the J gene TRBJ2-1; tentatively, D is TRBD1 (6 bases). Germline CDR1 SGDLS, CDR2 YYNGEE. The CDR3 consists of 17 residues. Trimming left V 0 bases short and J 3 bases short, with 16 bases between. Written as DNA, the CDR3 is TGTGCCAGCAGCGTAGCTCCGAACAGGGTAGGCTACAATGAGCAGTTCTTC. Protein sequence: CASSVAPNRVGYNEQFF.

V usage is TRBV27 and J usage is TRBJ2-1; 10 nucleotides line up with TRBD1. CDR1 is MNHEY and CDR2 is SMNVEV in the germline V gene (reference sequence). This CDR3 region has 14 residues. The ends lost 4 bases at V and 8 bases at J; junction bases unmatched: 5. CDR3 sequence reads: CASSSGTGVDEQFF. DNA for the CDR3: TGTGCCAGCAGTTCCGGGACAGGGGTCGATGAGCAGTTCTTC.

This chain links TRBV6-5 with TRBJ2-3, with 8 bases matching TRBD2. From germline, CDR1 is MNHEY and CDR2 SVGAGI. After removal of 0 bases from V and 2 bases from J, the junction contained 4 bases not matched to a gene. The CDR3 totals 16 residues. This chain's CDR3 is CASSYSRGGPTDTQYF. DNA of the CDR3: TGTGCCAGCAGTTACTCCCGGGGGGGACCCACAGATACGCAGTATTTT.

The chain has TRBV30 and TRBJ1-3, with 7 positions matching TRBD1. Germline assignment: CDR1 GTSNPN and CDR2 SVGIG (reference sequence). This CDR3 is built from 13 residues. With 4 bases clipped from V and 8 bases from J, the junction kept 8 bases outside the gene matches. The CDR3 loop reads CAWMLDRAHTIYF. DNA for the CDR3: TGTGCCTGGATGTTAGACAGGGCTCACACCATATATTTT.

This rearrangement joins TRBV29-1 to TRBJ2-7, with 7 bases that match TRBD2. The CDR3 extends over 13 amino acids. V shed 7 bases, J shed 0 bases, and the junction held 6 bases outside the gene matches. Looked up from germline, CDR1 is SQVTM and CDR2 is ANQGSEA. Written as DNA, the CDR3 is TGCAGCGCGGGCTCGGGGGGCTCCTACGAGCAGTACTTC. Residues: CSAGSGGSYEQYF.

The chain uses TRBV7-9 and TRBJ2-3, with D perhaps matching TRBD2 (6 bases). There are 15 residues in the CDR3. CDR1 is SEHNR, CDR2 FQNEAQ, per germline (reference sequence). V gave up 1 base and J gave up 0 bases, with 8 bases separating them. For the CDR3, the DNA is TGTGCCAGCAGCTTAGTGGGGACTAGCACAGATACGCAGTATTTT. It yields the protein CASSLVGTSTDTQYF. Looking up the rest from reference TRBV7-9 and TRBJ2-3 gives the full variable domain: DTGVSQNPRHKITKRGQNVTFRCDPISEHNRLYWYRQTLGQGPEFLTYFQNEAQLEKSRLLSDRFSAERPKGSFSTLEIQRTEQGDSAMYLCASSLVGTSTDTQYFGPGTRLTVL.

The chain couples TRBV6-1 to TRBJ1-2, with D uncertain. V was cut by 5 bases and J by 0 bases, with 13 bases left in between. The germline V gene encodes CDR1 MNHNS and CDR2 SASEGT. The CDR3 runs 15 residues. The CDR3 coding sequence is TGTGCCAGCAGTCAGCTCACGACACCTAACTATGGCTACACCTTC. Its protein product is CASSQLTTPNYGYTF.

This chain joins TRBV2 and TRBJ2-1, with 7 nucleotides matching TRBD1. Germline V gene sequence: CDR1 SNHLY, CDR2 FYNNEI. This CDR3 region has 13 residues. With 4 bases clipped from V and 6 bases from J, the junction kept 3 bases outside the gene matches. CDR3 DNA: TGTGCCAGCAGTGGGACAGGCGGCAATGAGCAGTTCTTC. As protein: CASSGTGGNEQFF.

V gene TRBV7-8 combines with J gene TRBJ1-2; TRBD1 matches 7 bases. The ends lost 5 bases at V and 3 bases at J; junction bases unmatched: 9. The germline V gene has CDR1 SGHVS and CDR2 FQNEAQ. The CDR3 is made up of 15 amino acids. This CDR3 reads CASSRQGGLDYGYTF. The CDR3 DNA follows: TGTGCCAGCAGCCGACAGGGAGGTTTGGACTATGGCTACACCTTC.

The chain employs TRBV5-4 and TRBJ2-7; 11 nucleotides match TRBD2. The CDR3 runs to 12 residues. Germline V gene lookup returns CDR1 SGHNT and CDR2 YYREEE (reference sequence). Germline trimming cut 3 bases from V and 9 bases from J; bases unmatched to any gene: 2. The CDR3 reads CASSWGLAVQYF. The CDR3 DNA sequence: TGTGCCAGCAGCTGGGGACTAGCGGTGCAGTACTTC. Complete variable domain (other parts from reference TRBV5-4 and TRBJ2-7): ETGVTQSPTHLIKTRGQQVTLRCSSQSGHNTVSWYQQALGQGPQFIFQYYREEENGRGNFPPRFSGLQFPNYSSELNVNALELDDSALYLCASSWGLAVQYFGPGTRLTVT.

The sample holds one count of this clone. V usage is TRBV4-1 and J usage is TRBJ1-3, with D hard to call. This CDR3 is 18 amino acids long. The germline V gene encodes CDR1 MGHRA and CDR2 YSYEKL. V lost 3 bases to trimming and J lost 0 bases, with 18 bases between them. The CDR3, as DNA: TGCGCCAGCAGCCAGAAATTGACGGGAACTTCCTCTGGAAACACCATATATTTT. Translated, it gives CASSQKLTGTSSGNTIYF.

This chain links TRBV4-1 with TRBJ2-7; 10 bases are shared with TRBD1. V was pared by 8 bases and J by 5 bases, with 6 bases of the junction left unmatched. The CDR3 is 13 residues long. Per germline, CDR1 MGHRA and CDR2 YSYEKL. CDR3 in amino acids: CASWGQGMDEQYF. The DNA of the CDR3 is TGCGCCAGCTGGGGACAGGGGATGGACGAGCAGTACTTC.

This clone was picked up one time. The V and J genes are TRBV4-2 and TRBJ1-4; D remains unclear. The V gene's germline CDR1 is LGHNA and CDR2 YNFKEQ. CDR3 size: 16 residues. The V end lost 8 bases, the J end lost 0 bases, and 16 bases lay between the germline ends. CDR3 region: CASRLFTSPTNEKLFF. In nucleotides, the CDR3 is TGTGCCAGCCGCCTATTTACTTCCCCAACTAATGAAAAACTGTTTTTT.

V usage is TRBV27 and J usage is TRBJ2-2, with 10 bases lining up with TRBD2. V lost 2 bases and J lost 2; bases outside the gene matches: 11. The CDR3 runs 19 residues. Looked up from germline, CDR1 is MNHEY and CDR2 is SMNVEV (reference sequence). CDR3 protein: CASSLRSGRAEYNTGELFF. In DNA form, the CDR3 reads TGTGCCAGCAGTTTAAGGAGCGGGAGGGCCGAATACAACACCGGGGAGCTGTTTTTT.

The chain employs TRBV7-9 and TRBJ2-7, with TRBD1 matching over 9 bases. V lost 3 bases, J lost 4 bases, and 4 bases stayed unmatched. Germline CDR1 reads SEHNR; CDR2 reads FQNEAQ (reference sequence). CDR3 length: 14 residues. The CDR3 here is CASSLTGTGYEQYF. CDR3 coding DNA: TGTGCCAGCAGCTTGACCGGGACAGGGTACGAGCAGTACTTC.

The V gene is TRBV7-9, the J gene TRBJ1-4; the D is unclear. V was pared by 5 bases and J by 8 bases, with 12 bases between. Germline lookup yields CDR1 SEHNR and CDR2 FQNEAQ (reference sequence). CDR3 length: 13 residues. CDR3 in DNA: TGTGCCAGCAGCCCCGACGTCGGGGAAAAACTGTTTTTT. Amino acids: CASSPDVGEKLFF.

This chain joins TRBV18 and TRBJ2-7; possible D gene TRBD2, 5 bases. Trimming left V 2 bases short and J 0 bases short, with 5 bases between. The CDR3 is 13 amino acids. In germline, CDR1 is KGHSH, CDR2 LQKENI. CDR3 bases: TGTGCCAGCTCACCAGAGGGCTCCTACGAGCAGTACTTC. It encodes CASSPEGSYEQYF.

The CDR3 here is CASSVWEQGNTGELFF. CDR3 sequence (DNA): TGTGCCAGCAGCGTATGGGAACAGGGGAACACCGGGGAGCTGTTTTTT. The chain couples TRBV9 to TRBJ2-2, with a possible D match to TRBD1 (6 bases). Germline-derived CDR1 and CDR2 are SGDLS and YYNGEE. Trimming took off 1 base at V and 1 base at J, with 11 bases between the two ends. The CDR3 covers 16 residues.